The 12 T cell receptor beta chains below come from one sample, sequenced in a study of regulatory T cells in long-lasting Graves disease. Libraries of TCR beta came from iRepertoire HTBI primers plus Arm-PCR of CDR3 regions. One entry per CDR3 protein results from TCRdb running MiXCR on the multiplex PCR reads. The table has about 470,000 distinct CDR3 sequences, roughly 20% seen once. Noted time point: persistent/refractory GD, antithyroid drugs over 5 years with positive TRAb. Preparation of the TCR library used RNA extracted from PBMCs. Specimen: peripheral blood mononuclear cells (PBMCs), collected when the disease was refractory, from a patient treated with antithyroid drugs. The receptors here all came from a female donor with Graves disease.

This clonotype was detected a few times. The rearrangement joins TRBV18 to TRBJ2-7; D is unclear. CDR1 KGHSH and CDR2 LQKENI come from the germline V gene. Trimming shortened V by 2 bases and J by 0 bases, and 11 bases separated the two germline ends. This CDR3 comprises 15 residues. For the CDR3, the DNA is TGTGCCAGCTCACCAGGCACCGAGAGCTCCTACGAGCAGTACTTC. This sequence encodes CASSPGTESSYEQYF.

This clonotype occurred many times. The CDR3 protein is CASSDVQGDGYTF. CDR3 DNA: TGTGCCAGCAGTGATGTACAGGGGGACGGCTACACCTTC. The chain employs TRBV28 and TRBJ1-2; 8 bases map to TRBD1. The CDR3 runs to 13 residues. CDR1 MDHEN and CDR2 SYDVKM come from the germline V gene. Germline trimming cut 5 bases from V and 8 bases from J; bases unmatched to any gene: 7.

V gene TRBV5-5 combines with J gene TRBJ1-1; D gene uncertain. This CDR3 is built from 14 residues. V dropped 7 bases and J dropped 1 base, with 14 bases sitting between them. Germline-derived CDR1 and CDR2 are SGHKS and YYEKEE (reference sequence). Written as DNA, the CDR3 is TGTGCCAGCGAGCCCCGGGCTAGGAACACTGAAGCTTTCTTT. Its protein product is CASEPRARNTEAFF.

Points on this clonotype: The junction does not match germline at one end; this may be a read error. The chain combines TRBV3-1 with TRBJ2-7; the match to TRBD2 covers 7 bases. In germline, CDR1 is LGHDT, CDR2 YNNKEL (reference sequence). This CDR3 has 14 residues. The CDR3 is CASSQGGRSYEQYF. In DNA form, the CDR3 reads TGTGCCAGCAGCCAAGGCGGGAGAAGCTACGAACAGTACTTC.

J is TRBJ2-5 and V is TRBV7-3; the match to TRBD1 covers 7 bases. The CDR3 consists of 16 residues. The V gene's germline CDR1 is SGHTA and CDR2 FQGTGA. V lost 2 bases to trimming and J lost 7 bases; unmatched junction nucleotides: 13. CDR3 in amino acids: CASSLGTAPRQRTQYF. CDR3 in DNA: TGTGCCAGCAGCTTAGGGACAGCCCCCCGACAAAGGACCCAGTACTTC.

The chain recombines TRBV6-1 with TRBJ2-1, with D possibly being TRBD1 or TRBD2 (5 bases each). The CDR3 is 14 amino acids. V lost 11 bases to trimming and J lost 0 bases, with 14 bases between them. The V gene's germline CDR1 is MNHNS and CDR2 SASEGT. The CDR3 coding sequence is TGTGCCGGGGGAGCCACGAGCTCCTACAATGAGCAGTTCTTC. As protein: CAGGATSSYNEQFF.

Many counts were recorded for this clonotype. This chain uses TRBV2 with TRBJ2-7; TRBD1 aligns across 7 bases. This CDR3 region has 13 residues. Germline V gene sequence: CDR1 SNHLY, CDR2 FYNNEI. The ends lost 6 bases at V and 4 bases at J; junction bases unmatched: 6. In DNA form, the CDR3 reads TGTGCCAGCAGAAAGGGGGCAGGGTACGAGCAGTACTTC. As protein: CASRKGAGYEQYF.

There are a few counts of this clonotype. The chain links TRBV4-1 to TRBJ1-6; D might be TRBD1 (6 bases). From germline, CDR1 is MGHRA and CDR2 YSYEKL. The CDR3 length is 16 residues. The V end lost 3 bases, the J end lost 3 bases, and 12 bases lay between the germline ends. The CDR3 region has the DNA TGCGCCAGCAGCCATGGCGGACAGCGCTATAATTCACCCCTCCACTTT. It specifies CASSHGGQRYNSPLHF.

This clonotype was observed a handful of times. The chain combines TRBV13 with TRBJ2-2; 10 bases agree with TRBD1. The CDR3 length is 18 residues. After removal of 0 bases from V and 4 bases from J, the junction contained 8 bases not matched to a gene. CDR1 and CDR2 (germline): PRHDT, FYEKMQ (reference sequence). CDR3 sequence: CASSLGLAGTGVTGELFF. Here the CDR3 DNA reads TGTGCCAGCAGCTTAGGCTTAGCCGGGACAGGGGTCACCGGGGAGCTGTTTTTT.

This clonotype was seen a handful of times. The chain combines TRBV5-1 with TRBJ2-7; TRBD2 is a possible D gene (6 bases). V lost 3 bases, J lost 0 bases, and 13 bases lay in between. Germline-derived CDR1 and CDR2 are SGHRS and YFSETQ. This CDR3 spans 15 amino acids. The CDR3 loop is CASSSLAASSYEQYF. CDR3 DNA: TGCGCCAGCAGCTCCTTAGCGGCCAGCTCCTACGAGCAGTACTTC.

Many counts were recorded for this clonotype. The rearrangement links TRBV6-2 or TRBV6-3 to TRBJ2-5; perhaps D is TRBD1 or TRBD2 (5 bases each). Germline-derived CDR1 and CDR2 are MNHEY and SVGEGT. The CDR3 covers 17 residues. Trimming removed 0 bases at V and 1 base at J, with 15 bases between. The CDR3 DNA is TGTGCCAGCAGTTACTCGATCAAATCGGGGACCCAAGAGACCCAGTACTTC. Amino acid sequence: CASSYSIKSGTQETQYF.

This clonotype appeared a single time. The CDR3 region is CASSRGLAGRSSYEQYF. The CDR3 region has the DNA TGTGCCAGCTCAAGGGGACTAGCGGGCAGGAGCTCCTACGAGCAGTACTTC. This sequence joins TRBV18 and TRBJ2-7; 12 nucleotides agree with TRBD2. The CDR3 contains 17 residues. Germline CDR1 and CDR2: KGHSH and LQKENI. J gave up 0 bases and V 5 bases, and 8 bases lay outside the gene matches.